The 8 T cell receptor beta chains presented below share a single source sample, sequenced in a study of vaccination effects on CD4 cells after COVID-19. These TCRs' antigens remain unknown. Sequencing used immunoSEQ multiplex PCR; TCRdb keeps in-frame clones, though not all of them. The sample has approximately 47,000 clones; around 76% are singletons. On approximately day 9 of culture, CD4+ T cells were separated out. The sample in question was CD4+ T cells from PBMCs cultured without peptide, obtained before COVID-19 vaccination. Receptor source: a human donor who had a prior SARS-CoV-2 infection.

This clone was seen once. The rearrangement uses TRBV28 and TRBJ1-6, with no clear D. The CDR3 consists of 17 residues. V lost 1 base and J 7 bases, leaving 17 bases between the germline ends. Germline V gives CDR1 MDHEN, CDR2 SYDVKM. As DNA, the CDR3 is TGTGCCAGCAGTTTATATGGGCCTGGGCAGTTAAATTCACCCCTCCACTTT. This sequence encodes CASSLYGPGQLNSPLHF.

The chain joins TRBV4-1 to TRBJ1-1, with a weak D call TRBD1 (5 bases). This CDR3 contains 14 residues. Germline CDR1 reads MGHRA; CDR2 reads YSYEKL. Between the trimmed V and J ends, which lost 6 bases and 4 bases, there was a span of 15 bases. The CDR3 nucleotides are TGCGCCAGCAGAGGAACCTTAAGGGGCACTGAAGCTTTCTTT. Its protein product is CASRGTLRGTEAFF.

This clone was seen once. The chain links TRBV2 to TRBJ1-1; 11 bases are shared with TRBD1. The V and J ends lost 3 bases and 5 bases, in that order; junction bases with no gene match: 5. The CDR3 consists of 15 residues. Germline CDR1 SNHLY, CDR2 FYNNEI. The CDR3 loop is CASSELGQGATEAFF. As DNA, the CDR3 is TGTGCCAGCAGTGAGTTAGGACAGGGGGCGACTGAAGCTTTCTTT.

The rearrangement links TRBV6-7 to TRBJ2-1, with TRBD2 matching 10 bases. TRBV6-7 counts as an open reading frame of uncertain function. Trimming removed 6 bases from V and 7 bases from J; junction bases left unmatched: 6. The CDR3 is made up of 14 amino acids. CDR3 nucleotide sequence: TGTGCCAGCAGGGGGGCTAGCGGGAGTAATGAGCAGTTCTTC. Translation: CASRGASGSNEQFF.

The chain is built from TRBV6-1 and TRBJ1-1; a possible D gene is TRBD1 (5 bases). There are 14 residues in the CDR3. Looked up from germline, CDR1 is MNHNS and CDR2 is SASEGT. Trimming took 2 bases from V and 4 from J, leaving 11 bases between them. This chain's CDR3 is CASSESWGGTEAFF. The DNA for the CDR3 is TGTGCCAGCAGTGAATCGTGGGGGGGCACTGAAGCTTTCTTT.

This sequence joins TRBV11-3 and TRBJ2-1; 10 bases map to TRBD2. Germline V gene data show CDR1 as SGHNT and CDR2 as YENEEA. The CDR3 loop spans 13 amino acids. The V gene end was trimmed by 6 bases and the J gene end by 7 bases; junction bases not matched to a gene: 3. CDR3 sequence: CASRLSGGNEQFF. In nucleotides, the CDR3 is TGTGCCAGCAGACTTAGCGGGGGGAATGAGCAGTTCTTC.

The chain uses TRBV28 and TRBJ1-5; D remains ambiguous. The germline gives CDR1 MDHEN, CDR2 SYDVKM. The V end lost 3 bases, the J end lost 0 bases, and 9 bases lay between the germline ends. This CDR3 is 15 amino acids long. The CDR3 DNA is TGTGCCAGCAGTTTCAGTGACGGTAGCAATCAGCCCCAGCATTTT. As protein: CASSFSDGSNQPQHF.

The CDR3 here is CASSPLQGNYGYTF. The CDR3 DNA reads as TGTGCCAGCTCACCACTACAGGGAAACTATGGCTACACCTTC. The chain joins TRBV18 to TRBJ1-2; D possibly corresponds to TRBD1 (6 bases). The CDR3 runs to 14 residues. Trimming left V 1 base short and J 2 bases short, with 8 bases between. The germline gives CDR1 KGHSH, CDR2 LQKENI.